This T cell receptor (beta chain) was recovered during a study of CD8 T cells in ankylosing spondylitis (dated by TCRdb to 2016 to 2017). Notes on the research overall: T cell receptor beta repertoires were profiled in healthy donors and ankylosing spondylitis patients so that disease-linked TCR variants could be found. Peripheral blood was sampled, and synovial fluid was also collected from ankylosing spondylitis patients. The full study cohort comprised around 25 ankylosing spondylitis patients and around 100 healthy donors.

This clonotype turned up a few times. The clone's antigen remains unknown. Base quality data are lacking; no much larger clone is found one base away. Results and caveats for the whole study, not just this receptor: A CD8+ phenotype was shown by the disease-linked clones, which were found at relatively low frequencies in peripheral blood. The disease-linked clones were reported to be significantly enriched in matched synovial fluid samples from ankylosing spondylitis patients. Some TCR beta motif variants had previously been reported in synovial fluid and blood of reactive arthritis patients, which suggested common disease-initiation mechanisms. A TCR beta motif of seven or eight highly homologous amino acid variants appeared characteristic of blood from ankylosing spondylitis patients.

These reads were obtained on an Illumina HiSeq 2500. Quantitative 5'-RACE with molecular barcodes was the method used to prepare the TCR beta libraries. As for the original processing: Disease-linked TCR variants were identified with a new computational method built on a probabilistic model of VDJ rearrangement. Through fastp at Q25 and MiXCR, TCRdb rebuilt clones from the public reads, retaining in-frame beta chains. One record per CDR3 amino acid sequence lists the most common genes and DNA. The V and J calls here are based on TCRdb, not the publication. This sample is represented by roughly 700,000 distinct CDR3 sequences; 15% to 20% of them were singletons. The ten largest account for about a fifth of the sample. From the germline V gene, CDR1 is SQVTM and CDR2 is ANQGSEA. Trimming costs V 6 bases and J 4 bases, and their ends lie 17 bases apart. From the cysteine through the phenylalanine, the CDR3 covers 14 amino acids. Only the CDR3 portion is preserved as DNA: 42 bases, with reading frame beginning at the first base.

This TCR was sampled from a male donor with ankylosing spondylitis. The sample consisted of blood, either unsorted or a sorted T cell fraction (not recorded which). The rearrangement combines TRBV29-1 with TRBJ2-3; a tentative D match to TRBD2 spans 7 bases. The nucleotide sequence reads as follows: TGCAGCGTGAGGGGGGGTTTTTTCGCAGATACGCAGTATTTT. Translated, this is CSVRGGFFADTQYF.